This T cell receptor (beta chain) was sequenced for a study of T cell responses to AZD1222 COVID-19 vaccine. The assay was immunoSEQ multiplex PCR, and TCRdb's table has in-frame clones only and misses some. This sample has 120,000 or so clones, with 80% to 95% found just once. Study conclusions and caveats: Donors were chiefly white British, with a greater number of females, and clonal diversity was perhaps underestimated.

About this clone itself: Its antigen is unidentified.

The source of this sequence is an adult in good health. The sequencing used peripheral blood, collected on day 0 of MenACWY control vaccination.

CDR3 bases: TGTGCCAGCAGCTCAGCGGGACTTAGCACAGATACGCAGTATTTT. As protein: CASSSAGLSTDTQYF. The J gene is TRBJ2-3, the V gene TRBV3-1 (or the pseudogene TRBV3-2), with 7 bases that match TRBD2. The CDR3 is 15 residues long. The germline gives CDR1 LGHDT, CDR2 YNNKEL (reference sequence). V trimming: 5 bases; J trimming: 0 bases; junction bases outside the gene matches: 5.